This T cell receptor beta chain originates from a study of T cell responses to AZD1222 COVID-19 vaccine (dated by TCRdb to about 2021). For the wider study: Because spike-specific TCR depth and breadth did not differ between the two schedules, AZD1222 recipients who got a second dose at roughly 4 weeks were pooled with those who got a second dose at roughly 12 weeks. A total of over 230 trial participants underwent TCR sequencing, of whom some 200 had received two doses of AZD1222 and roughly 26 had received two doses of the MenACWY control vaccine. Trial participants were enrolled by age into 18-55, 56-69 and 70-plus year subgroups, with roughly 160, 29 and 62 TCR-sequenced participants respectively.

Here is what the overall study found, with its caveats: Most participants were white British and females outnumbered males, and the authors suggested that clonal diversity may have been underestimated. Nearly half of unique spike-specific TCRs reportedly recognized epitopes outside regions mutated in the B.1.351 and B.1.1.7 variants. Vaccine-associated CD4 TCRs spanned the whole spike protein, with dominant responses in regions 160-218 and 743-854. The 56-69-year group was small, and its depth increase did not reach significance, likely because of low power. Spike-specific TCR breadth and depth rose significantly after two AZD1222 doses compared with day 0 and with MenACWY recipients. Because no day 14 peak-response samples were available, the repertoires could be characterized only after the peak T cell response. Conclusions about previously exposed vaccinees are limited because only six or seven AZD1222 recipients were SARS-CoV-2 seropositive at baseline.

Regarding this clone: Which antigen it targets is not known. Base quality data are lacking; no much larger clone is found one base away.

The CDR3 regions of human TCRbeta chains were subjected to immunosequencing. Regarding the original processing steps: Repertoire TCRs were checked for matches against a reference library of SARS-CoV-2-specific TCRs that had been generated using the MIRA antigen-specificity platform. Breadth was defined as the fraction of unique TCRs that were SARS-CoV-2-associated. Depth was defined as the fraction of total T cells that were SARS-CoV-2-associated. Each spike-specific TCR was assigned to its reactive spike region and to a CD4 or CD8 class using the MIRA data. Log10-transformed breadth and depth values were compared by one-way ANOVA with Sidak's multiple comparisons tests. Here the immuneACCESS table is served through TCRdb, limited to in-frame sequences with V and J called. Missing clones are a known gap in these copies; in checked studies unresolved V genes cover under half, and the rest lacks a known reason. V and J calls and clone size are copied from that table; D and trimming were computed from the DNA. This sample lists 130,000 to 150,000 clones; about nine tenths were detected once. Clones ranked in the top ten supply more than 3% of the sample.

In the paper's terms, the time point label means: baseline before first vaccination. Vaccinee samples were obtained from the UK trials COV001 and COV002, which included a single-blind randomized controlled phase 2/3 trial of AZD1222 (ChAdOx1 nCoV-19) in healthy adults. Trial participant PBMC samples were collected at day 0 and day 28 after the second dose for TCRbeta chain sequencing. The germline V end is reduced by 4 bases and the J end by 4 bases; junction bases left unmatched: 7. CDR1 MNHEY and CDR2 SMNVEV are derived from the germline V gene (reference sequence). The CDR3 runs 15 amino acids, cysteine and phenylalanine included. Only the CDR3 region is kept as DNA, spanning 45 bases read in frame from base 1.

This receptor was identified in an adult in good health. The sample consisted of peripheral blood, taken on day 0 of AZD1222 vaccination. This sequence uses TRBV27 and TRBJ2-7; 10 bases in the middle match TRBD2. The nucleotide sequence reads TGTGCCAGCAGTTCCTGGACTAGCGGTAAATACGAGCAGTACTTC. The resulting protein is CASSSWTSGKYEQYF.